This T cell receptor beta chain stems from a study of OX40 agonist ivuxolimab in advanced cancers. Sequencing was performed with immunoSEQ multiplex PCR; in TCRdb, only in-frame clones are kept and a portion is missing. Of 70,000 or so clones listed, more than 85% are singletons. The CDR3 length is 15 residues. V was shortened by 3 bases and J by 8 bases, with 19 bases between the two germline ends. The germline CDR1 and CDR2 sequences are SGHTA and FQGNSA. The receptor's source is an adult with an advanced solid tumor such as melanoma, head and neck, liver or kidney cancer. The material was CD4+ or CD8+ T cells sorted from blood, obtained in a trial of the OX40 agonist ivuxolimab. V gene TRBV7-2 combines with J gene TRBJ1-2, with a tentative D call TRBD1 (5 bases). CDR3 protein: CASSFTGPGTLGYTF. DNA for the CDR3: TGTGCCAGCAGCTTCACGGGCCCCGGGACGCTGGGCTACACCTTC.